The rows below give T cell receptor beta chains drawn from one sample of a study of Graves' ophthalmopathy and Graves' hyperthyroidism. TCRdb recomputed calls from the multiplex PCR reads with MiXCR, one row per CDR3 protein. There are 200,000 to 300,000 distinct CDR3 sequences in the sample; 40% to 50% occur only once, and more than 45% lies in the top ten. The specimen sequenced was peripheral blood. The receptors derive from an adult man with Graves' ophthalmopathy. CDR3s include the opening cysteine and the closing phenylalanine or tryptophan. D genes are given only for firm matches. Expanded clones are given a class, and other clones once, few, many or no size at all.

TRBJ1-2 few TRBV6-6 NA CASSEAKGRLAGYTF TGTGCCAGCAGTGAAGCTAAAGGCAGGCTAGCCGGCTACACCTTC
TRBJ1-1 NA TRBV7-2 NA CASSWGEDTEAFF TGTGCCAGCAGCTGGGGCGAGGACACTGAAGCTTTCTTT
TRBJ1-1 NA TRBV19 NA CASSIEAGTEAFF TGTGCCAGTAGTATCGAGGCGGGGACTGAAGCTTTCTTT
TRBJ2-6 NA TRBV25-1 TRBD1 CASSLGTGGPGANVLTF TGTGCCAGCAGCTTAGGGACAGGGGGCCCCGGGGCCAACGTCCTGACTTTC
TRBJ1-1 NA TRBV6-5 NA CASTPRGSNTEAFF TGTGCCAGCACCCCACGTGGTTCGAACACTGAAGCTTTCTTT
TRBJ2-7 once TRBV29-1 TRBD2 CSATTRSGRSYEQYF TGCAGTGCTACGACGCGAAGCGGGAGGAGTTACGAGCAGTACTTC
TRBJ2-7 NA TRBV19 NA CATSRTDGPYEQYF TGTGCCACCAGCCGTACGGACGGTCCCTACGAGCAGTACTTC
TRBJ2-7 NA TRBV28 NA CASVVNYEQYF TGTGCCAGCGTAGTGAACTACGAGCAGTACTTC
TRBJ1-1 NA TRBV29-1 NA CSVPRGGLAFF TGCAGCGTTCCTAGGGGGGGACTAGCTTTCTTT
TRBJ2-5 NA TRBV12-3/TRBV12-4 TRBD1 CASRRDRGEYF TGTGCCAGCAGACGGGACAGGGGCGAGTACTTC
TRBJ1-6 few TRBV7-8 NA CASSFTRQASPLHF TGTGCCAGCAGCTTTACCAGGCAGGCTTCACCCCTCCACTTT
TRBJ2-2 few TRBV9 NA CASSVPDQGLANTGELFF TGTGCCAGCAGCGTGCCCGACCAAGGGCTGGCGAACACCGGGGAGCTGTTTTTT
TRBJ2-2 few TRBV10-3 NA CAISPGRDHTGELFF TGTGCCATCAGCCCTGGCAGGGATCACACCGGGGAGCTGTTTTTT
TRBJ1-2 NA TRBV7-2 NA CASGLNSVGGGSGYTF TGTGCCAGCGGCTTAAATTCCGTGGGGGGCGGGAGTGGCTACACCTTC
TRBJ1-5 once TRBV2 NA CASSFKGTDQPQHF TGTGCCAGCAGTTTTAAAGGGACCGATCAGCCCCAGCATTTT
TRBJ2-7 NA TRBV10-3 NA CASRGLEDDEQYF TGTGCCAGCAGAGGACTGGAGGACGACGAGCAGTACTTC
TRBJ2-5 many TRBV24-1 TRBD1 CATSDLDRGEETQYF TGTGCCACCAGTGATCTGGACAGGGGAGAAGAGACCCAGTACTTC
TRBJ1-5 many TRBV2 TRBD1 CASSWTGRNQPQHF TGTGCCAGCAGTTGGACAGGGCGCAATCAGCCCCAGCATTTT
TRBJ1-3 NA TRBV20-1 NA CSATRGQPSGNTIYF TGCAGTGCGACCCGCGGACAGCCCTCTGGAAACACCATATATTTT
TRBJ2-6 few TRBV15 TRBD2 CATSHTSGGSGANVLTF TGTGCCACCAGTCATACTAGCGGGGGTTCTGGGGCCAACGTCCTGACTTTC
TRBJ2-2 many TRBV7-7 NA CASSLTITGELFF TGTGCTAGCAGCTTGACAATTACCGGGGAGCTGTTTTTT
TRBJ1-2 NA TRBV11-3 NA CASSSGATNYGYTF TGTGCCAGCAGCTCAGGGGCGACTAACTATGGCTACACCTTC
TRBJ1-1 NA TRBV7-9 NA CASSFDSMMNTEAFF TGTGCCAGCAGCTTTGACAGCATGATGAACACTGAAGCTTTCTTT
TRBJ1-1 NA TRBV20-1 NA CSARDPTVALAEAFF TGCAGTGCTAGAGACCCGACCGTGGCCCTGGCTGAAGCTTTCTTT
TRBJ2-7 few TRBV19 NA CATTQGRNSYEQYF TGTGCCACCACGCAGGGCAGGAACTCCTACGAGCAGTACTTC
TRBJ2-7 few TRBV20-1 TRBD1 CSATPTGTSYEQYF TGCAGTGCTACCCCGACAGGGACCTCCTACGAGCAGTACTTC
TRBJ2-7 many TRBV28 NA CASSTARSYEQYF TGTGCCAGCAGTACAGCACGATCCTACGAGCAGTACTTC
TRBJ2-7 NA TRBV10-3 NA CASTRRGGPLEQYF TGTGCCAGCACCCGCAGGGGGGGACCACTCGAGCAGTACTTC
TRBJ1-5 once TRBV19 NA CASSIGSGAGQPQHF TGTGCCAGTAGTATAGGGTCGGGGGCAGGGCAGCCCCAGCATTTT
TRBJ1-4 few TRBV12-3/TRBV12-4 NA CASRIMGEKLFF TGTGCCAGCAGGATAATGGGTGAAAAACTGTTTTTT
TRBJ1-4 NA TRBV6-5 TRBD1 CASSLRHGQAAGEKLFF TGTGCCAGCAGTCTCCGCCATGGACAGGCCGCTGGGGAAAAACTGTTTTTT
TRBJ1-5 many TRBV24-1 NA CATSEGWGPQHF TGTGCCACCAGTGAAGGATGGGGGCCCCAGCATTTT
TRBJ1-4 NA TRBV7-9 NA CASSLAVATNEKLFF TGTGCCAGCAGCTTGGCGGTGGCGACTAATGAAAAACTGTTTTTT
TRBJ2-5 NA TRBV7-9 NA CASSQGTSPWGTQYF TGTGCCAGCAGCCAAGGAACTAGCCCTTGGGGGACCCAGTACTTC
TRBJ2-2 many TRBV2 NA CASSFRSNTGELFF TGTGCCAGCAGTTTCCGGTCGAACACCGGGGAGCTGTTTTTT
TRBJ2-3 NA TRBV10-1 NA CASSGEGGLSTDTQYF TGCGCCAGCAGTGGGGAAGGGGGATTAAGCACAGATACGCAGTATTTT
TRBJ2-7 few TRBV12-3/TRBV12-4 TRBD2 CASSLAGTNEQYF TGTGCCAGCAGTCTCGCCGGGACTAACGAGCAGTACTTC
TRBJ2-7 NA TRBV12-3/TRBV12-4 NA CASSLERHEQYF TGTGCCAGCAGTTTAGAGAGGCACGAGCAGTACTTC
TRBJ1-2 many TRBV2 NA CASSEGLANYGYTF TGTGCCAGCAGTGAAGGGTTGGCGAACTATGGCTACACCTTC
TRBJ2-5 few TRBV7-8 NA CASSWRPGETQYF TGTGCCAGCAGTTGGAGGCCGGGGGAGACCCAGTACTTC
TRBJ1-5 NA TRBV20-1 TRBD1 CSASLGTGISGNQPQHF TGCAGTGCCAGTCTCGGGACAGGCATATCTGGCAATCAGCCCCAGCATTTT
TRBJ2-7 NA TRBV7-9 NA CASSLLGLDEQYF TGTGCCAGCAGCTTGTTGGGGTTAGACGAGCAGTACTTC
TRBJ1-6 few TRBV29-1 TRBD1 CSVGTGSNSPLHF TGCAGCGTCGGGACAGGGAGTAATTCACCCCTCCACTTT
TRBJ1-2 many TRBV15 NA CATSRDPGDYGYTF TGTGCCACCAGCAGAGATCCAGGGGACTATGGCTACACCTTC
TRBJ1-2 NA TRBV29-1 TRBD1 CSVEPDRGYGYTF TGCAGCGTTGAACCGGACAGGGGCTATGGCTACACCTTC
TRBJ1-1 few TRBV9 NA CASSEQGTGKTEAFF TGTGCCAGCAGCGAGCAGGGTACGGGAAAGACTGAAGCTTTCTTT
TRBJ1-1 few TRBV19 TRBD1 CASHRRQGHQLMNTEAFF TGTGCCAGTCATCGTCGACAGGGACACCAATTAATGAACACTGAAGCTTTCTTT
TRBJ2-7 many TRBV5-6 NA CASSRTVTYEQYF TGTGCCAGCAGCCGGACAGTTACCTACGAGCAGTACTTC
TRBJ1-2 few TRBV6-4 NA CASSESGGPNYGYTF TGTGCCAGCAGTGAATCGGGGGGTCCCAACTATGGCTACACCTTC
TRBJ1-5 NA TRBV10-3 NA CASSLDQRRPQHF TGTGCCAGCAGCCTAGACCAGAGGAGGCCCCAGCATTTT
TRBJ2-6 NA TRBV19 NA CASKRDSGANVLTF TGTGCCAGTAAGAGGGATTCTGGGGCCAACGTCCTGACTTTC
TRBJ1-2 NA TRBV12-3/TRBV12-4 NA CASSPPETSLYGYTF TGTGCCAGCAGCCCCCCCGAGACAAGCCTCTATGGCTACACCTTC
TRBJ1-2 NA TRBV11-3 NA CASSPTGLLDGYTF TGTGCCAGCAGCCCGACCGGGCTCCTTGATGGCTACACCTTC